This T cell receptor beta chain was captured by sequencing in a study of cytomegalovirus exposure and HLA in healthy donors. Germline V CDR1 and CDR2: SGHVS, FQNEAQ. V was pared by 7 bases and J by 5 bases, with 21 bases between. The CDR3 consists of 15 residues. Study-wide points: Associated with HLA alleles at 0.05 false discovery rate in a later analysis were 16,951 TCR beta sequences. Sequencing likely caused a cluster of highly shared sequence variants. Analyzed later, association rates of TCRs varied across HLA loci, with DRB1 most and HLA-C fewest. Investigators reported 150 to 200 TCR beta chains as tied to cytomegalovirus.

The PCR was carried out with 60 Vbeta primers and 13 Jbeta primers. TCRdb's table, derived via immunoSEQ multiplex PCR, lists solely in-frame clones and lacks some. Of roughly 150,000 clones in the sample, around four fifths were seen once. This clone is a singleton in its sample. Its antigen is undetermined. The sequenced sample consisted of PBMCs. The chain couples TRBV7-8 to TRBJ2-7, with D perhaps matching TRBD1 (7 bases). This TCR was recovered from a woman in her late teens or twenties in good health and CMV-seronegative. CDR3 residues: CASIPRRGVGDEQYF. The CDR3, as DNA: TGTGCCAGCATACCCCGCAGGGGGGTTGGGGACGAGCAGTACTTC.